The present entry profiles one T cell receptor (beta chain) with its context. Per the original methods: Amplification of reference gene primers was used by the study to estimate nucleated cell counts. The repertoire was sequenced with immunoSEQ multiplex PCR; TCRdb's copy has only in-frame clones and lacks some. Clone size and the V and J calls come from that table; the DNA yielded D and trimming. In the table there are roughly 100,000 clones, about 85% of which are singletons. Recruited during active infection, patients (from Seattle) were subsequently followed longitudinally. The sample is drawn from a study of blood T cell repertoires in COVID-19. Background on the study: Spain, Italy and the United States supplied samples that represented acute and convalescent COVID-19. PBMCs, B-cell-depleted T cells, or T cells provided the cDNA or gDNA that made up the material.

The length of the CDR3 is 14 residues. With V trimmed by 2 bases and J by 3 bases, 4 bases remained unmatched. The germline V gene encodes CDR1 SGHNT and CDR2 YYREEE (reference sequence). This chain connects TRBV5-4 to TRBJ2-7; TRBD2 matches at 8 bases. The specimen sequenced was peripheral blood. The receptor was derived from a woman in her forties or fifties with COVID-19, enrolled during active disease. The CDR3 sequence is CASSFGGVGYEQYF. DNA of the CDR3: TGTGCCAGCAGCTTCGGGGGGGTAGGCTACGAGCAGTACTTC. Filled out from reference TRBV5-4 and TRBJ2-7, the complete variable domain reads ETGVTQSPTHLIKTRGQQVTLRCSSQSGHNTVSWYQQALGQGPQFIFQYYREEENGRGNFPPRFSGLQFPNYSSELNVNALELDDSALYLCASSFGGVGYEQYFGPGTRLTVT.